The 4 T cell receptor beta chains in this list originate from one sample, sequenced in a study of OX40 agonist ivuxolimab in advanced cancers. Sequenced by immunoSEQ multiplex PCR; TCRdb stores in-frame clones only, minus some. The sample shows approximately 100,000 clones, roughly 88% of them seen only once. The material sequenced was CD4+ or CD8+ T cells sorted from blood, taken in a trial of the OX40 agonist ivuxolimab. These TCRs come from an adult with an advanced solid tumor such as melanoma, head and neck, liver or kidney cancer.

The CDR3 sequence: CASSPQDRGDDEQYF. The CDR3 DNA reads as TGTGCCAGCAGCCCCCAGGACAGGGGAGACGACGAGCAGTACTTC. The gene calls are TRBV7-9 and TRBJ2-7; 9 bases are shared with TRBD1. Germline V gives CDR1 SEHNR, CDR2 FQNEAQ (reference sequence). CDR3 size: 15 residues. The V gene end was trimmed by 5 bases and the J gene end by 5 bases; junction bases not matched to a gene: 10. The full variable domain, in which reference TRBV7-9 and TRBJ2-7 provide the parts outside the CDR3, is DTGVSQNPRHKITKRGQNVTFRCDPISEHNRLYWYRQTLGQGPEFLTYFQNEAQLEKSRLLSDRFSAERPKGSFSTLEIQRTEQGDSAMYLCASSPQDRGDDEQYFGPGTRLTVT.

V gene TRBV20-1 combines with J gene TRBJ1-2, with 8 bases aligning to TRBD1. This CDR3 spans 11 amino acids. Germline CDR1 is DFQATT and CDR2 is SNEGSKA (reference sequence). The CDR3 nucleotides are TGCACCGTTCAGGGGGCGGGTGGCTACACCTTC. Translated: CTVQGAGGYTF.

The rearrangement joins TRBV5-4 to TRBJ2-1; 7 positions agree with TRBD1. The V and J ends lost 2 bases and 6 bases, in that order; junction bases with no gene match: 8. The CDR3 consists of 15 residues. Germline V lookup: CDR1 SGHNT, CDR2 YYREEE (reference sequence). The CDR3 here is CASSFFIGQVNEQFF. In DNA, the CDR3 is TGTGCCAGCAGCTTCTTCATAGGACAGGTCAATGAGCAGTTCTTC.

The chain couples TRBV7-3 to TRBJ1-1; 8 bases are shared with TRBD1. Trimming removed 8 bases from V and 3 bases from J; junction bases left unmatched: 5. Germline V lookup: CDR1 SGHTA, CDR2 FQGTGA. The CDR3 runs 13 residues. The CDR3 DNA follows: TGTGCCAGCGGCCGGGACAGGCACACTGAAGCTTTCTTT. Protein: CASGRDRHTEAFF.